This passage covers 23 T cell receptor beta chains from one sample sequenced in a study of CXCR3-negative and CXCR3-positive naive CD8 T cells. Study-level results: CXCR3-positive naive cells carried more hydrophobic TRB CDR3s than CXCR3-negative naive cells did.

Researchers prepared the TRB cDNA libraries using 5' RACE with UMI labels. Reanalyzing the 5' RACE reads, TCRdb keeps one entry per CDR3 protein, without DNA. The repertoire table contains about 150,000 distinct CDR3 sequences. For these TCRs, the target antigens are not known. The material sequenced was naive CXCR3+ CD8+ T cells from blood. Subset here: CD45RO-CCR7+CD27+CD95- naive CD8+ T cells expressing CXCR3 (TNR3+). The receptors shown here come from a human donor in good health. Some clones in this sample may be carry-over from other donors' samples.

The genes are TRBV28 and TRBJ1-2; TCRdb's assignment of TRBD1 cannot be checked, as there is no DNA. CDR3 length: 17 amino acids. CDR1 MDHEN and CDR2 SYDVKM come from the germline V gene. CDR3: CASSPGLDRLTNYGYTF.

The chain is built from TRBV29-1 and TRBJ2-7; TCRdb indicates TRBD2, and absent DNA this call remains unverified. The CDR3 covers 13 residues. From germline, CDR1 is SQVTM and CDR2 ANQGSEA. This chain's CDR3 is CSLRVPPDYEQYF.

The rearrangement links TRBV5-1 to TRBJ2-7; the TRBD1 assignment by TCRdb is unverifiable without DNA. Looked up from germline, CDR1 is SGHRS and CDR2 is YFSETQ. The CDR3 loop spans 15 amino acids. The CDR3 sequence is CASSPLGQGIDEQYF.

The chain is built from TRBV5-1 and TRBJ2-3; TCRdb designates TRBD2, a call that cannot be tested without DNA. Germline CDR1 and CDR2: SGHRS and YFSETQ. This CDR3 is built from 16 residues. CDR3 loop: CASSLEAGGPTDTQYF.

The chain couples TRBV28 to TRBJ2-1; TCRdb lists TRBD1, though no DNA is available to test this call. The CDR3 sequence is 16 residues long. In germline, CDR1 is MDHEN, CDR2 SYDVKM. CDR3 sequence: CASSDSTRVPPGEQFF. Based on the CDR3 plus reference TRBV28 and TRBJ2-1, the full variable domain is DVKVTQSSRYLVKRTGEKVFLECVQDMDHENMFWYRQDPGLGLRLIYFSYDVKMKEKGDIPEGYSVSREKKERFSLILESASTNQTSMYLCASSDSTRVPPGEQFFGPGTRLTVL.

The chain combines TRBV12-3 or TRBV12-4 with TRBJ2-3; TCRdb lists TRBD1, though no DNA is available to test this call. CDR3 length equals 14 residues. CDR3 amino acids: CASSFTGGYDTQYF.

The V call is TRBV20-1, the J call TRBJ2-5; the TCRdb call, TRBD1, lacks DNA for checking. Germline values: CDR1 DFQATT, CDR2 SNEGSKA (reference sequence). The CDR3 length is 14 residues. CDR3 region: CSARFPGGSETQYF.

The chain links TRBV7-8 to TRBJ2-7; the TCRdb call, TRBD1, lacks DNA for checking. The germline gives CDR1 SGHVS, CDR2 FQNEAQ. The CDR3 extends over 14 amino acids. This CDR3 is CASSPLQGPYEQYF.

The rearrangement links TRBV7-6 to TRBJ1-1; TCRdb calls TRBD1, which cannot be checked without DNA. The CDR3 is 17 amino acids. CDR1 and CDR2 (germline): SGHVS, FNYEAQ. This CDR3 reads CASSSSPLTGANTEAFF. Complete variable domain (other parts from reference TRBV7-6 and TRBJ1-1): GAGVSQSPRYKVTKRGQDVALRCDPISGHVSLYWYRQALGQGPEFLTYFNYEAQQDKSGLPNDRFSAERPEGSISTLTIQRTEQRDSAMYRCASSSSPLTGANTEAFFGQGTRLTVV.

This sequence joins TRBV7-9 and TRBJ2-7; without DNA, the TCRdb call of TRBD2 cannot be checked. Per the germline V gene, CDR1 is SEHNR and CDR2 is FQNEAQ (reference sequence). The CDR3 extends over 15 amino acids. The CDR3 sequence is CASSLGLAGQYEQYF. The whole variable domain, remainder taken from reference TRBV7-9 and TRBJ2-7, is DTGVSQNPRHKITKRGQNVTFRCDPISEHNRLYWYRQTLGQGPEFLTYFQNEAQLEKSRLLSDRFSAERPKGSFSTLEIQRTEQGDSAMYLCASSLGLAGQYEQYFGPGTRLTVT.

This chain joins TRBV2 and TRBJ2-5; TCRdb's D call of TRBD1 is untestable without DNA. This CDR3 region has 15 residues. The germline V gene encodes CDR1 SNHLY and CDR2 FYNNEI. The CDR3 protein is CASSDQAEAPETQYF.

CDR3 region: CASSLEGAPEAFF. The rearrangement links TRBV5-1 to TRBJ1-1. The V gene's germline CDR1 is SGHRS and CDR2 YFSETQ. This CDR3 comprises 13 residues.

CDR3 in amino acids: CASSPTPGQGTYGYTF. This chain links TRBV12-3 or TRBV12-4 with TRBJ1-2; the TRBD1 assignment by TCRdb is unverifiable without DNA. The CDR3 is 16 amino acids.

The chain is built from TRBV4-3 and TRBJ2-1. Germline V gene lookup returns CDR1 LGHNA and CDR2 YSLEER. CDR3 length: 16 residues. CDR3 amino acids: CASSQDRPDSYNEQFF.

The rearrangement joins TRBV11-2 to TRBJ1-3; checking the TCRdb D call of TRBD1 is not possible without DNA. The CDR3 spans 19 residues. Looked up from germline, CDR1 is SGHAT and CDR2 is FQNNGV. This CDR3 is CASSLDEGSISSSGNTIYF.

The CDR3 reads CASSRPGTSGWEQYF. V usage is TRBV28 and J usage is TRBJ2-7; the D gene TCRdb calls, TRBD2, cannot be checked with no DNA. This CDR3 contains 15 residues. From germline, CDR1 is MDHEN and CDR2 SYDVKM.

The chain recombines TRBV12-3 or TRBV12-4 with TRBJ1-1; TCRdb gives TRBD1 as the D gene, but with no DNA this cannot be confirmed. The CDR3 loop spans 13 amino acids. This CDR3 reads CATRPGGISEAFF.

This sequence joins TRBV28 and TRBJ2-1; TCRdb outputs TRBD2, but without DNA this stays unchecked. CDR1 MDHEN and CDR2 SYDVKM come from the germline V gene. This CDR3 has 17 amino acids. The CDR3: CASTDLRKQGGLLEQFF.

The rearrangement uses TRBV11-2 and TRBJ2-7. The CDR3 length is 12 residues. The germline gives CDR1 SGHAT, CDR2 FQNNGV. The CDR3 sequence is CASSLDANEQYF.

V gene TRBV28 combines with J gene TRBJ2-5; checking the TCRdb D call of TRBD1 is not possible without DNA. The germline V gene encodes CDR1 MDHEN and CDR2 SYDVKM. The CDR3 totals 14 residues. The CDR3 sequence is CASSGQAYQETQYF.

This CDR3 is CASRPPYSNQPQHF. This chain connects TRBV6-2 or TRBV6-3 to TRBJ1-5; TCRdb names TRBD1, which stays unverified in the absence of DNA. Germline CDR1 reads MNHEY; CDR2 reads SVGEGT. The CDR3 sequence is 14 residues long.

The chain employs TRBV29-1 and TRBJ2-1; absent DNA, TCRdb's TRBD2 call cannot be checked. CDR1 is SQVTM, CDR2 ANQGSEA, per germline. This CDR3 has 15 amino acids. CDR3 residues: CSVEFSGRPYNEQFF.

The chain recombines TRBV9 with TRBJ2-7. Germline-derived CDR1 and CDR2 are SGDLS and YYNGEE. CDR3 length: 15 residues. CDR3 sequence: CASSVGNSLSYEQYF.